A single T cell receptor (beta chain) is shown here with its context. In the study's own analysis: For nucleated cells, counts were estimated from reference gene primer amplification. Sequenced by immunoSEQ multiplex PCR; TCRdb stores in-frame clones only, minus some. D and trimming come from the DNA, and the V and J calls and clone size come from that table. The table records around 260,000 clones, 65% to 85% of them present only once. Germline V gene lookup returns CDR1 LNHDA and CDR2 SQIVND (reference sequence). This CDR3 spans 12 amino acids. Trimming cost V 3 bases and J 12 bases, with 12 bases left between them. The data were taken from a study of blood T cell repertoires in COVID-19. Study at large: The study drew acute and convalescent COVID-19 samples from the United States, Italy and Spain.

Patients at the Seattle site were enrolled during active infection and followed longitudinally. V usage is TRBV19 and J usage is TRBJ1-5; D call uncertain. The sequence was collected from a person between 65 and 80 years old with COVID-19, enrolled during active disease. The sample consisted of peripheral blood. CDR3 region: CASSMVRERQHF. The CDR3 DNA is TGTGCCAGTAGTATGGTACGGGAGCGCCAGCATTTT.